This T cell receptor beta chain was obtained from a study of T cells in Graves' hyperthyroidism and ophthalmopathy (dated 2019 in TCRdb). Looking at the study overall: Peripheral blood samples were taken at the time of initial diagnosis, prior to any treatment. To identify distinguishing TCR V-J signatures, a discovery cohort of about 100 patients was used, comprising some 43 with Graves' ophthalmopathy and about 59 with stable Graves' hyperthyroidism. Whether ophthalmopathy could be predicted prospectively was tested in an independent validation cohort made up of under 20 hyperthyroidism patients plus 17 patients who later progressed to ophthalmopathy. The 100 discovery patients were divided at random into training and test sets in a 7:3 ratio. In several Graves' hyperthyroidism patients, the study also compared T-cell repertoires from thyroid tissue with T-cell repertoires from blood. Once sampling was done, hyperthyroidism patients were given methimazole at a starting dose of 30 mg daily, whereas ophthalmopathy patients were given high-dose intravenous methylprednisolone. The paper describes TCR Vbeta CDR3 sequencing of 140 or so peripheral blood samples, made up of fewer than 50 ophthalmopathy patients, more than 70 hyperthyroidism patients and about 17 progressor patients. What the authors observed across the whole study: Sample size was not statistically predetermined, and blinding of investigators to group allocation was not performed. In cross-validation, a model built on a 13 V-J signature told ophthalmopathy apart from stable hyperthyroidism with 85% to 90% sensitivity and 81% to 82% specificity, and in testing the same model reached 80%/75%. In validation, the model predicted progression to ophthalmopathy a median of roughly 6.1 months before onset, with 65% to 71% sensitivity and about 75% specificity. Most expanded thyroid clonotypes (frequency above 0.001) were also detected in blood, a finding suggesting that blood repertoires may reflect thyroid immune responses.

Ophthalmopathy patients had moderately to severely active disease, with a Clinical Activity Score of 3 or more, a NOSPECS grade of 4 or more, and a disease duration of less than 3 months. Any patient with an uncontrolled infection, another autoimmune disease, pregnancy or lactation was excluded. Diagnoses were based on clinical symptoms, serum thyroxine and TRAb, thyroid ultrasound and orbital computed tomography. PBMCs were isolated from about 9.2 ml of fresh peripheral blood by Ficoll-Paque density gradient centrifugation. Trizol reagent was used to extract total RNA, and RNA quality was then checked on an Agilent 2100 Bioanalyzer. This clonotype was detected ten times or more. There is no known antigen for this receptor. Base qualities are not at hand, and no much larger clone is one base apart. Counted from cysteine to phenylalanine, this CDR3 has 16 amino acids. Only the CDR3 region is kept as DNA, spanning 48 bases read in frame from base 1. V lost 6 bases and J lost 4 bases, and the count of bases not matched to a germline gene is 14.

The TCR beta CDR3 regions were amplified from RNA transcripts. For the first round of RT-PCR on the TCR CDR3, the HTBI primer set was used together with the Qiagen OneStep RT-PCR kit. A second multiplex PCR round built the libraries, followed by size selection and purification. The libraries were sequenced on an Illumina HiSeq2000 using paired-end 100 bp reads. The authors' analysis ran thus. SOAPnuke was used to process the raw data, with reads discarded if the reads contained adapters or uncalled bases, had a mean Phred below 15, or lacked an exact constant-primer or identifier match. High-quality paired reads were merged with COPE v1.2.5, and unique nucleotide sequences were defined as clonotypes. Clonotypes were aligned to IMGT TRBV, TRBD and TRBJ reference segments using MiTCR v1.1. The analysis included only V-J combinations with a frequency above 0.0001, which together covered 99% to 99.2% of the repertoires. The TCS score was defined as F50 (clonal expansion) divided by E x V (chaos), with BLOSUM62-based TCRdist calculated between CDR3 peptides within each V-J. Welch's t-statistics and random forest reduced 514 V-J features to roughly 13, which were used in a naive Bayes classifier (R e1071). TCRdb ran its own pipeline on the public reads, namely fastp trimming at Q25 and MiXCR clone calling, and kept in-frame beta chains. Rows are unified per CDR3 protein, each entry keeping the most common DNA and genes. TCRdb, rather than the study authors, made the V and J calls. The sample table contains about 350,000 distinct CDR3 sequences; only one count was recorded for 15% to 20% of them. The top ten constitute 15% to 17% of the sample.

The source is a woman aged 40-49 years with Graves' ophthalmopathy. Sequenced material: blood. This sequence uses TRBV12-3 or TRBV12-4 and TRBJ2-5, and TRBD1 aligns with 7 junction nucleotides. The CDR3: CASSQNPTGMGETQYF. The nucleotide sequence is TGTGCCAGCAGCCAAAACCCGACAGGGATGGGAGAGACCCAGTACTTC.